The present TCR beta chain was sequenced within a study of blood T cell repertoires in COVID-19. Study context: The United States, Italy and Spain provided the acute and convalescent COVID-19 samples. The cDNA or gDNA used as material had been derived from T cells, B-cell-depleted T cells, or PBMCs.

The CDR3 has 13 residues. Germline lookup yields CDR1 MDHEN and CDR2 SYDVKM. V dropped 6 bases and J dropped 5 bases, with 11 bases sitting between them. Per the original methods: Amplification of reference gene primers was used by the study to estimate nucleated cell counts. Sequencing used immunoSEQ multiplex PCR; TCRdb keeps in-frame clones, though not all of them. From that table come the V and J calls and clone size; the DNA was used to work out D and trimming. Of some 210,000 clones in the sample, 70% to 90% are singletons; the top ten hold 6.5% to 9%. This clonotype was sampled from a woman aged 50 to 60 with active or convalescent COVID-19. This rearrangement joins TRBV28 to TRBJ1-5, with D perhaps matching TRBD1 (6 bases). The specimen sequenced was peripheral blood. Here the CDR3 reads CASRPTGYQPQHF. Here the CDR3 DNA reads TGTGCCAGCAGACCGACAGGTTATCAGCCCCAGCATTTT. The full variable domain, rest sourced from reference TRBV28 and TRBJ1-5, is DVKVTQSSRYLVKRTGEKVFLECVQDMDHENMFWYRQDPGLGLRLIYFSYDVKMKEKGDIPEGYSVSREKKERFSLILESASTNQTSMYLCASRPTGYQPQHFGDGTRLSIL.